A few counts support the clone carrying this T cell receptor beta chain. The second PCR ran roughly 6 to 11 cycles with a sample-barcoded 5' primer and J-beta primers. Each CDR3 protein gets one entry after TCRdb re-called the 5' RACE reads with MiXCR. The data contain 730,000 or so distinct CDR3 sequences, about 42% of them seen just once; the ten biggest clones take up 20% to 25%. Trimming left V 0 bases short and J 1 base short, with 7 bases between. The germline CDR1 and CDR2 sequences are GTSNPN and SVGIG (reference sequence). The CDR3 contains 13 residues. The sample is drawn from a study of blood T cells in healthy people across ages.

The source is a woman aged 60 to 75 in good health. This chain links TRBV30 with TRBJ2-7; D call uncertain. The sequenced sample consisted of blood. The CDR3 DNA follows: TGTGCCTGGAGTGTACGGCCTTCCTACGAGCAGTACTTC. Protein product: CAWSVRPSYEQYF.